This T cell receptor beta chain emerged from a study of human T cells and chemical hapten exposure. Study as a whole: Patch tests delivered 0.01% DPC to the upper back and were evaluated at 6 days. Women made up most patients, who had alopecia areata, totalis or universalis.

Time point here: patch test 3, about 24 weeks after DPC sensitization. Stated treatment: therapeutic diphenylcyclopropenone sensitization with weekly scalp DPC. Via MiXCR, TCRdb re-called the RACE reads, giving one row per CDR3 protein. The table records 27,000 or so distinct CDR3 sequences, 5.8% of them present only once. V lost 1 base and J 4 bases, leaving 8 bases between the germline ends. CDR3 length: 13 residues. CDR1 is GTSNPN and CDR2 is SVGIG in the germline V gene (reference sequence). This clonotype has a count of ten or more. The gene calls are TRBV30 and TRBJ1-5; the D is unclear. The source material was whole blood, sampled in connection with sensitization to the hapten diphenylcyclopropenone (DPC). This sequence originates from a man aged 25 to 45 with alopecia areata. Some clones in this sample may be carry-over from other donors' samples. In nucleotides, the CDR3 is TGTGCCTGGAGTGGCAATGGAAATCAGCCCCAGCATTTT. It translates to CAWSGNGNQPQHF.